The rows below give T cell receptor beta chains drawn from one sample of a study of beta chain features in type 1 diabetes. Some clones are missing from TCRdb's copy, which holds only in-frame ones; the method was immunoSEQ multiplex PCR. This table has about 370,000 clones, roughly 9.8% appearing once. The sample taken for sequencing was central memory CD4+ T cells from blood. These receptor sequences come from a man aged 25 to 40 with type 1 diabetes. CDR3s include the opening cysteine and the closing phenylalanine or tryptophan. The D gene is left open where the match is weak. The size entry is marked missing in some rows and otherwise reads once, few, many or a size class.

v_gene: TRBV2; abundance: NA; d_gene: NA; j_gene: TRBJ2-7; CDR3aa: CASSATGIYEQYF; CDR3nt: TGTGCCAGCAGTGCTACAGGGATTTACGAGCAGTACTTC
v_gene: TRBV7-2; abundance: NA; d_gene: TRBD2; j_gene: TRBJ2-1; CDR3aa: CASSLGAGAYNEQFF; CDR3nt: TGTGCCAGCAGCTTAGGTGCGGGAGCATACAATGAGCAGTTCTTC
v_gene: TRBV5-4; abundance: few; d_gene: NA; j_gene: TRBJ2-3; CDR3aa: CASSRLQGYTQYF; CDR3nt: TGTGCCAGCAGCCGTCTCCAGGGTTATACGCAGTATTTT
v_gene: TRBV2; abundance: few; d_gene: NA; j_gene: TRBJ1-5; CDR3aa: CASSDQGLINQPQHF; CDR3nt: TGTGCCAGCAGTGATCAGGGCCTTATCAATCAGCCCCAGCATTTT
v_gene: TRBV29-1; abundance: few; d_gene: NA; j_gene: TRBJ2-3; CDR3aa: CSGAMGDTQYF; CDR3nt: TGCAGCGGAGCAATGGGAGATACGCAGTATTTT
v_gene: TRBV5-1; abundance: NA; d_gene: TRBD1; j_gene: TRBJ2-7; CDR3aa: CASRASGTGGNEQYF; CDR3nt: TGCGCCAGCAGGGCCTCCGGGACAGGGGGCAACGAGCAGTACTTC
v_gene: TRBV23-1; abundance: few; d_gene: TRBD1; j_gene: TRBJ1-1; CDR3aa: CASPSEGQGPEAFF; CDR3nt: TGCGCCAGCCCCTCAGAGGGACAGGGCCCTGAAGCTTTCTTT
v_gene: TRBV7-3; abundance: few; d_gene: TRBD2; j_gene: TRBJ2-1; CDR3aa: CASSPSGSGYNEQFF; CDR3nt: TGTGCCAGCAGCCCGAGCGGGAGCGGCTACAATGAGCAGTTCTTC
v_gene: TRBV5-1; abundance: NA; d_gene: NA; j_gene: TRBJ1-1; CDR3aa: CASSREGSRGTEAFF; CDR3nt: TGCGCCAGCTCCCGGGAGGGTTCGCGTGGCACTGAAGCTTTCTTT
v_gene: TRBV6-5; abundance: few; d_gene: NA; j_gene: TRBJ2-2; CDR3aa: CASSSPRTGGTGELFF; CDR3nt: TGTGCCAGCAGTTCACCTCGGACGGGCGGCACCGGGGAGCTGTTTTTT